The 4 T cell receptor beta chains below all came from one sample that was sequenced in a study of blood T cell repertoires in COVID-19. Produced via immunoSEQ multiplex PCR; TCRdb's table is partial and in-frame only. There are approximately 61,000 clones in the sample; approximately 84% occur only once, and about 15% lies in the top ten. The sequencing sample was made of peripheral blood. All receptors derive from a human donor in a cohort sampled during active COVID-19.

This chain uses TRBV5-8 with TRBJ2-3; 8 nucleotides align to TRBD2. J lost 5 bases, V lost 2 bases, and 7 bases had no gene match. Per germline, CDR1 SGHTS and CDR2 YDEGEE. The CDR3 is 15 residues long. CDR3 sequence: CASSFEREFIDTQYF. The DNA for the CDR3 is TGTGCCAGCAGCTTTGAGCGGGAGTTTATAGATACGCAGTATTTT.

The rearrangement joins TRBV7-9 to TRBJ1-4; the D gene is possibly TRBD1 (5 bases). V lost 6 bases, J lost 7 bases, and 15 bases lay in between. CDR3 length: 14 residues. Germline V gene lookup returns CDR1 SEHNR and CDR2 FQNEAQ (reference sequence). The CDR3 region has the DNA TGTGCCAGCAGTCGGAGGGGCGGGGGTGAAAAACTGTTTTTT. It yields the protein CASSRRGGGEKLFF.

This clone was recorded once. This rearrangement joins TRBV27 to TRBJ2-7; 9 bases are a match to TRBD1. J gave up 7 bases and V 5 bases, and 18 bases lay outside the gene matches. The CDR3 is 17 amino acids. The V gene's germline CDR1 is MNHEY and CDR2 SMNVEV (reference sequence). The CDR3 sequence: CASSPGTGRGLSGEQYF. The DNA of the CDR3 is TGTGCCAGCAGTCCTGGGACAGGGAGAGGATTATCGGGAGAGCAGTACTTC.

The chain joins TRBV7-2 to TRBJ2-7, with D possibly being TRBD2 (6 bases). This CDR3 is built from 14 residues. Germline lookup yields CDR1 SGHTA and CDR2 FQGNSA. V lost 2 bases and J lost 2, with 10 bases in between. CDR3: CASSLIAETYEQYF. The CDR3, as DNA: TGTGCCAGCAGCTTAATAGCGGAAACCTACGAGCAGTACTTC. Together with reference TRBV7-2 and TRBJ2-7, the CDR3 gives the full variable domain: GAGVSQSPSNKVTEKGKDVELRCDPISGHTALYWYRQSLGQGLEFLIYFQGNSAPDKSGLPSDRFSAERTGGSVSTLTIQRTQQEDSAVYLCASSLIAETYEQYFGPGTRLTVT.